The clone carrying this T cell receptor beta chain has more than one count but fewer than ten. The ends lost 4 bases at V and 5 bases at J; junction bases unmatched: 5. The CDR3 runs 15 residues. Germline loops: CDR1 MNHEY, CDR2 SMNVEV (reference sequence). Primers for the PCR totalled 60 Vbeta and 13 Jbeta. Method: immunoSEQ multiplex PCR; TCRdb's copy keeps in-frame clones and lacks some. The table includes about 120,000 clones, about 9.4% detected once. This entry is derived from a study of cytomegalovirus exposure and HLA in healthy donors. Sequenced input: PBMCs. The clonotype comes from a woman in her thirties or forties in good health and CMV-seropositive. The genes are TRBV27 and TRBJ2-2; 9 bases line up with TRBD1. The CDR3 sequence is CASSYRQGGTGELFF. Written as DNA, the CDR3 is TGTGCCAGCAGTTACAGACAGGGGGGAACCGGGGAGCTGTTTTTT.